This is a list of T cell receptor beta chains from one sample in a study of T cell clonotyping in hematopoietic cell transplantation. The assay was immunoSEQ multiplex PCR, and TCRdb's table has in-frame clones only and misses some. The data contain approximately 70,000 clones, 90% to 95% of them seen just once; the ten biggest clones take up around 1.6%. The source material was peripheral blood mononuclear cells. These receptors were collected from a man in his fifties or sixties in good health. Some clones in this sample may be carry-over from other donors' samples. CDR3s include the opening cysteine and the closing phenylalanine or tryptophan. The order of the fields is D gene, clone size, J gene, V gene, CDR3 protein, CDR3 DNA. The D gene is left open where the match is weak. Rows may omit the clone size; those that give it use once, few, many or a size class.

>-|-|TRBJ2-7|TRBV27
CASSLGTDYEQYF
TGTGCCAGCAGTTTAGGCACAGACTACGAGCAGTACTTC
>-|-|TRBJ2-2|TRBV19
CASSIRGPTGELFF
TGTGCCAGTAGTATCAGGGGACCCACCGGGGAGCTGTTTTTT
>-|-|TRBJ2-1|TRBV11-3
CASSAGSHEQFF
TGTGCCAGCAGCGCAGGTAGCCATGAGCAGTTCTTC
>-|once|TRBJ1-2|TRBV9
CASSVAGAGDYGYTF
TGTGCCAGCAGCGTAGCTGGCGCTGGGGACTATGGCTACACCTTC
>-|-|TRBJ2-7|TRBV7-6
CASASTDSYEQYF
TGTGCCAGCGCCTCGACAGACTCCTACGAGCAGTACTTC
>TRBD1|-|TRBJ2-5|TRBV11-2
CASKAGDRGTQYF
TGTGCCTCAAAAGCGGGGGACAGGGGGACCCAGTACTTC
>-|once|TRBJ2-7|TRBV2
CASSDTDSYEQYF
TGTGCCAGCAGTGACACGGACTCCTACGAGCAGTACTTC
>-|-|TRBJ2-1|TRBV4-3
CASSQGSPNNEQFF
TGCGCCAGCAGCCAAGGGTCACCAAACAATGAGCAGTTCTTC
>-|-|TRBJ2-7|TRBV6-6
CASNEGPYEQYF
TGTGCCAGCAACGAGGGGCCCTACGAGCAGTACTTC
>TRBD1|-|TRBJ1-1|TRBV9
CASSPRRETGPNTEAFF
TGTGCCAGCAGCCCCCGTAGGGAGACAGGGCCCAACACTGAAGCTTTCTTT
>-|-|TRBJ1-1|TRBV14
CASSQVTGRDTEAFF
TGTGCCAGCAGCCAAGTAACAGGGAGAGACACTGAAGCTTTCTTT
>-|-|TRBJ2-2|TRBV2
CATRGDNTGELFF
TGTGCCACCAGAGGGGATAACACCGGGGAGCTGTTTTTT
>-|-|TRBJ1-1|TRBV5-1
CASSLVGRGMNTEAFF
TGCGCCAGCAGCTTGGTAGGCAGGGGAATGAACACTGAAGCTTTCTTT
>-|-|TRBJ1-4|TRBV6-6
CASSYSMGVEEKLFF
TGTGCCAGCAGTTACTCCATGGGGGTTGAAGAAAAACTGTTTTTT
>-|once|TRBJ1-5|TRBV18
CASSPSPTRGSNQPQHF
TGTGCCAGCTCCCCTTCTCCCACCCGGGGGAGCAATCAGCCCCAGCATTTT
>-|-|TRBJ1-5|TRBV19
CASSPTGRGVYQPQHF
TGTGCCAGTAGTCCCACCGGCCGTGGGGTGTATCAGCCCCAGCATTTT
>TRBD1|-|TRBJ2-3|TRBV7-3
CASSVGQGATDTQYF
TGTGCCAGCAGCGTGGGACAGGGCGCCACAGATACGCAGTATTTT
>TRBD2|once|TRBJ2-7|TRBV7-9
CASSFGGGNYEQYF
TGTGCCAGCAGCTTTGGGGGGGGGAACTACGAGCAGTACTTC
>-|once|TRBJ1-1|TRBV6-5
CASWHRTTNTEAFF
TGTGCCAGCTGGCATCGGACAACGAACACTGAAGCTTTCTTT
>TRBD1|-|TRBJ2-5|TRBV7-8
CASSLRTGKETQYF
TGTGCCAGCAGCCTTCGGACAGGGAAAGAGACCCAGTACTTC
>-|-|TRBJ2-1|TRBV5-1
CASSTRNNEQFF
TGCGCCAGCAGCACTAGAAACAATGAGCAGTTCTTC
>-|-|TRBJ2-2|TRBV29-1
CSVAGFGSAGELFF
TGCAGCGTCGCTGGGTTCGGGAGCGCCGGGGAGCTGTTTTTT
>-|-|TRBJ2-2|TRBV5-1
CASEGTGSPGELFF
TGCGCCAGCGAAGGGACGGGCTCTCCAGGGGAGCTGTTTTTT
>-|-|TRBJ1-4|TRBV9
CASSRQINEKLFF
TGTGCCAGCAGTAGACAGATTAATGAAAAACTGTTTTTT
>-|-|TRBJ2-1|TRBV5-1
CASSELADYNEQFF
TGCGCCAGCAGCGAACTAGCTGACTACAATGAGCAGTTCTTC
>-|once|TRBJ2-7|TRBV27
CASSFGGSYEQYF
TGTGCCAGCAGTTTCGGTGGGTCCTACGAGCAGTACTTC
>TRBD1|once|TRBJ2-1|TRBV10-3
CAISYETSGQGNNEQFF
TGTGCCATCAGTTATGAAACCTCGGGACAGGGAAACAATGAGCAGTTCTTC
>-|-|TRBJ1-3|TRBV28
CASSLIISSGNTIYF
TGTGCCAGCAGTTTAATCATCTCCTCTGGAAACACCATATATTTT
>-|-|TRBJ1-5|TRBV6-5
CATRPGTHQPQHF
TGTGCCACGCGACCTGGGACTCATCAGCCCCAGCATTTT
>-|-|TRBJ1-5|TRBV11-2
CASSLSENQPQHF
TGTGCCAGCAGCTTATCAGAAAATCAGCCCCAGCATTTT
>TRBD1|-|TRBJ2-7|TRBV5-6
CASSFGQGATHEQYF
TGTGCCAGCAGCTTCGGGCAGGGGGCGACCCACGAGCAGTACTTC
>TRBD2|-|TRBJ2-1|TRBV10-3
CAIGGGDLISYNEQFF
TGTGCCATCGGGGGGGGTGACCTAATCTCCTACAATGAGCAGTTCTTC
>TRBD1|-|TRBJ1-2|TRBV6-6
CATATGPRGYTF
TGTGCCACCGCGACAGGGCCCCGGGGCTACACCTTC
>-|-|TRBJ1-6|TRBV19
CASSITQTEIYNSPLHF
TGTGCCAGTAGTATTACGCAGACGGAGATCTATAATTCACCCCTCCACTTT
>TRBD1|-|TRBJ1-5|TRBV27
CASSRKGQGASNQPQHF
TGTGCCAGCAGTCGAAAGGGACAGGGAGCTAGCAATCAGCCCCAGCATTTT
>TRBD2|-|TRBJ2-5|TRBV7-2
CASSFGGAGGGETQYF
TGTGCCAGCAGCTTCGGAGGTGCGGGGGGCGGAGAGACCCAGTACTTC
>-|-|TRBJ1-1|TRBV7-3
CASSSRDPNTEAFF
TGTGCCAGCAGCTCCCGGGACCCGAACACTGAAGCTTTCTTT
>-|-|TRBJ1-5|TRBV5-1
CASSLSWNNQPQHF
TGCGCCAGCAGCTTAAGTTGGAACAATCAGCCCCAGCATTTT
>-|-|TRBJ2-7|TRBV7-2
CASSFWTYRMGGEQYF
TGTGCCAGCAGCTTTTGGACGTATCGGATGGGAGGCGAGCAGTACTTC
>TRBD2|-|TRBJ2-1|TRBV5-1
CASSPGGAGGRNEQFF
TGCGCCAGCAGCCCCGGAGGTGCGGGAGGCCGGAATGAGCAGTTCTTC
>TRBD2|-|TRBJ2-7|TRBV11-2
CASSLDGVGTSFYEQYF
TGTGCCAGCAGCTTAGACGGAGTTGGGACTAGCTTCTACGAGCAGTACTTC
>-|-|TRBJ1-2|TRBV9
CASSAFQGRNGYTF
TGTGCCAGCAGCGCGTTCCAGGGTCGGAATGGCTACACCTTC
>-|-|TRBJ2-3|TRBV4-2
CASSQGPTDTQYF
TGTGCCAGCAGCCAAGGCCCCACAGATACGCAGTATTTT
>TRBD1|-|TRBJ2-2|TRBV7-2
CASSLDRDRGLMGELFF
TGTGCCAGCAGCTTAGATAGGGACAGGGGGCTTATGGGGGAGCTGTTTTTT
>-|-|TRBJ1-1|TRBV28
CASSLSEGKAFF
TGTGCCAGCAGTTTATCCGAGGGGAAAGCTTTCTTT
>-|-|TRBJ2-7|TRBV6-5
CASRRIQLLYEQYF
TGTGCCAGCAGACGAATACAACTTCTCTACGAGCAGTACTTC
>TRBD1|-|TRBJ1-2|TRBV7-9
CASSLDRWGYTF
TGTGCCAGCAGCTTGGACAGGTGGGGCTACACCTTC
>-|-|TRBJ1-2|TRBV18
CASSRERDYGYTF
TGTGCCAGCTCACGGGAAAGGGACTATGGCTACACCTTC
>TRBD2|-|TRBJ2-5|TRBV27
CASSFLLASHQETQYF
TGTGCCAGCAGTTTCTTACTAGCGAGTCACCAAGAGACCCAGTACTTC
>TRBD1|-|TRBJ1-2|TRBV4-3
CASSRGQGGLYGYTF
TGCGCCAGCAGCCGGGGACAGGGGGGTCTCTATGGCTACACCTTC
>TRBD1|-|TRBJ2-1|TRBV6-6
CASSYSPGQGEFF
TGTGCCAGCAGTTACTCTCCGGGACAGGGGGAGTTCTTC
>TRBD1|-|TRBJ2-5|TRBV7-6
CASSVNRGPSEETQYF
TGTGCCAGCAGCGTGAACAGGGGGCCTTCCGAAGAGACCCAGTACTTC
>TRBD2|-|TRBJ2-2|TRBV4-3
CASSQGTGGPDTGELFF
TGCGCCAGCAGCCAAGGGACGGGAGGGCCAGACACCGGGGAGCTGTTTTTT
>-|-|TRBJ2-7|TRBV5-1
CASSLATGTDEQYF
TGCGCCAGCAGCTTGGCCACCGGGACGGACGAGCAGTACTTC
>TRBD2|-|TRBJ2-1|TRBV4-2
CASSPRRGRADEQFF
TGTGCCAGCAGCCCGCGACGGGGGAGGGCCGATGAGCAGTTCTTC